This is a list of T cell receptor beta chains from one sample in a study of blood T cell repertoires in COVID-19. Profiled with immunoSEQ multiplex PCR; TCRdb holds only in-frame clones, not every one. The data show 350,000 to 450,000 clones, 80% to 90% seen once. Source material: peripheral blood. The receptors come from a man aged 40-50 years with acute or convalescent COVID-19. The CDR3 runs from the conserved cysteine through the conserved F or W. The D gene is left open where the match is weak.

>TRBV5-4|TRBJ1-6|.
CASSVDRNSPLHF
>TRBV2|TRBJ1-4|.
CASSYTGRDAEKLFF
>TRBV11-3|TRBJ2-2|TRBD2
CASSLPTSGGDTGELFF
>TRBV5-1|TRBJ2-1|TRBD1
CASSLGLGTGGQNNEQFF
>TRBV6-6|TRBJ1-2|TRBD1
CASRVRQGADYGYTF
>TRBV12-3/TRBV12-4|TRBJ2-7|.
CASSATSNEQYF
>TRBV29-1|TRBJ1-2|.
CSVRRGPDYGYTF
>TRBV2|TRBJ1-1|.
CASSESPYTEAFF
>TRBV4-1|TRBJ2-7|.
CASSTDSYEQYF
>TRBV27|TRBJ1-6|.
CASSLGGARYSPLHF
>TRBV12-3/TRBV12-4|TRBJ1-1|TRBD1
CASSRGQAGEAFF
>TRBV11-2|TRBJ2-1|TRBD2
CASSSAGAYNEQFF
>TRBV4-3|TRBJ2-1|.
CASSLAPIGRDNEQFF
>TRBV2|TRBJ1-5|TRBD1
CASRAGGGQPQHF
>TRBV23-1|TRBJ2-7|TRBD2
CASSQSRHSARLAYF
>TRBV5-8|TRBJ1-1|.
CASSLARDTEAFF
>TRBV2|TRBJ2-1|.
CASVTTGSSYNEQFF
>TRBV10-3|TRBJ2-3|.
CAISLGGNTDTQYF
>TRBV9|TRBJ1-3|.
CASSVGVGATGNTIYF
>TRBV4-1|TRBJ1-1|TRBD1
CASSLRDRATEAFF
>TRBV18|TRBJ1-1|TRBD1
CASSPPGTGHTEAFF
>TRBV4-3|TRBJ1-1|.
CASSQERGEEAFF
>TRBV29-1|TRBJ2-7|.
CSVEDLRVGGGYEQYF
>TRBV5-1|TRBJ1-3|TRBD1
CASSSGGGNTIYF
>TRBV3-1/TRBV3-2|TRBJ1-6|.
CASSPRHLNSPLHF
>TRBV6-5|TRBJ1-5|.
CASSYQGNQPQHF
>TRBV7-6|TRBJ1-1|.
CASSLVVQMNTEAFF
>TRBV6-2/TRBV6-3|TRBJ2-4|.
CASSYSGTTKNIQYF
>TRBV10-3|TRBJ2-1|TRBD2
CATLTSGGFSESYNEQFF
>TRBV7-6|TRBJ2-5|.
CASSLVWDIFEETQYF
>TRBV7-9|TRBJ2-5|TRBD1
CASSYRQGMQETQYF
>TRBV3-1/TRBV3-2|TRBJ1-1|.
CASSLSPGDGKNTEAFF
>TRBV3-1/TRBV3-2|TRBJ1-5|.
CASSQNLQGQPQHF